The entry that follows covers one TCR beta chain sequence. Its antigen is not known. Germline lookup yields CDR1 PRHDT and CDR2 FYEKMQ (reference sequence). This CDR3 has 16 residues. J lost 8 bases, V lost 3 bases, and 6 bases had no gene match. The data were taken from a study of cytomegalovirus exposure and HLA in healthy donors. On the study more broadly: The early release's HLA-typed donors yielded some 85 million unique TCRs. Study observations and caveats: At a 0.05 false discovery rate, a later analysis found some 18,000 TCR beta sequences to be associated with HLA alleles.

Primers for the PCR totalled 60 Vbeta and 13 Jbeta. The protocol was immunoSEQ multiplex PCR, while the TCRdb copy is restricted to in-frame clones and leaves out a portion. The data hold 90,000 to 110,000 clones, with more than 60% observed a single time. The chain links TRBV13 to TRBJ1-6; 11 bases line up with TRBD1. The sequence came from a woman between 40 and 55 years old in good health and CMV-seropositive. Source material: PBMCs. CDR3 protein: CASSFYRTGGYSPLHF. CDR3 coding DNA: TGTGCCAGCAGCTTCTACCGGACAGGGGGCTATTCACCCCTCCACTTT. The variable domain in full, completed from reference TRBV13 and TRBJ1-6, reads AAGVIQSPRHLIKEKRETATLKCYPIPRHDTVYWYQQGPGQDPQFLISFYEKMQSDKGSIPDRFSAQQFSDYHSELNMSSLELGDSALYFCASSFYRTGGYSPLHFGNGTRLTVT.